The 20 T cell receptor beta chains listed next were all sequenced from one sample in a study of blood T cell repertoires in COVID-19. Profiled with immunoSEQ multiplex PCR; TCRdb holds only in-frame clones, not every one. The table includes roughly 180,000 clones, around 80% detected once. Material for sequencing was peripheral blood. Every receptor here comes from a woman of 80 years or more with COVID-19, enrolled during active disease.

The chain is built from TRBV7-3 and TRBJ2-5, with D possibly being TRBD2 (5 bases). CDR1 and CDR2 from the germline V gene are SGHTA and FQGTGA. Trimming pared 5 bases from V and 2 bases from J, leaving 9 bases between. The length of the CDR3 is 13 residues. CDR3 amino acids: CASSRTQQETQYF. The CDR3 DNA reads TGTGCCAGCAGCAGGACTCAACAAGAGACCCAGTACTTC. The full variable domain, its missing parts supplied by reference TRBV7-3 and TRBJ2-5, is GAGVSQTPSNKVTEKGKYVELRCDPISGHTALYWYRQSLGQGPEFLIYFQGTGAADDSGLPNDRFFAVRPEGSVSTLKIQRTERGDSAVYLCASSRTQQETQYFGPGTRLLVL.

This clone was seen more than once but under ten times. This sequence joins TRBV5-1 and TRBJ2-2; TRBD2 agrees at 11 bases. Germline V gene sequence: CDR1 SGHRS, CDR2 YFSETQ. The trim removed 4 bases at V and 1 base at J, leaving 3 bases unmatched. The CDR3 has 16 residues. CDR3 nucleotide sequence: TGCGCCAGCAGCGTAGGGACTAGCGGGAACACCGGGGAGCTGTTTTTT. Amino acids: CASSVGTSGNTGELFF.

This clone was counted only a few times. The CDR3 here is CATKYQKGGGEQYF. In DNA form, the CDR3 reads TGTGCCACCAAATACCAAAAGGGAGGGGGCGAGCAGTACTTC. The chain uses TRBV6-5 and TRBJ2-7; D is possibly TRBD2 (7 bases). With 10 bases removed from V and 6 bases from J, the gap between germline ends came to 22 bases. This CDR3 has 14 amino acids. Germline V lookup: CDR1 MNHEY, CDR2 SVGAGI.

This clone came up once. This chain uses TRBV2 with TRBJ2-2; 9 bases are shared with TRBD1. Looked up from germline, CDR1 is SNHLY and CDR2 is FYNNEI. The CDR3 is made up of 17 amino acids. The junction had 6 bases not matched to a gene; V was cut back by 3 bases and J by 1 base. CDR3: CASSESAGQGNTGELFF. The CDR3 bases are TGTGCCAGCAGTGAGTCAGCGGGACAGGGGAACACCGGGGAGCTGTTTTTT.

V gene TRBV5-6 combines with J gene TRBJ1-4; D perhaps matches TRBD1 (5 bases). The V gene lost 2 bases and the J gene lost 5 bases, with 13 bases spanning the gap. The CDR3 covers 15 residues. CDR1 is SGHDT and CDR2 is YYEEEE in the germline V gene. In DNA, the CDR3 is TGTGCCAGCAGCTTATTGACAGATGTAAATGAAAAACTGTTTTTT. Amino acids: CASSLLTDVNEKLFF.

The chain couples TRBV5-1 to TRBJ2-5, with 7 nucleotides matching TRBD1. The germline V gene has CDR1 SGHRS and CDR2 YFSETQ. The CDR3 is 13 amino acids. V was pared by 0 bases and J by 4 bases, with 0 bases of the junction left unmatched. Written as DNA, the CDR3 is TGCGCCAGCAGCTTGGGGGACAGAGAGACCCAGTACTTC. Its translation: CASSLGDRETQYF.

The rearrangement uses TRBV19 and TRBJ2-3; 13 nucleotides align to TRBD2. Germline trimming cut 3 bases from V and 2 bases from J; bases unmatched to any gene: 2. The CDR3 is made up of 16 amino acids. CDR1 is LNHDA and CDR2 is SQIVND in the germline V gene (reference sequence). The CDR3 reads CASSMGLAGPTDTQYF. The CDR3 region has the DNA TGTGCCAGTAGTATGGGACTAGCGGGACCCACAGATACGCAGTATTTT.

V is TRBV7-9 and J is TRBJ1-2; 7 bases are a match to TRBD1. The CDR3 length is 15 residues. Germline assignment: CDR1 SEHNR and CDR2 FQNEAQ (reference sequence). V lost 1 base and J lost 7; bases outside the gene matches: 9. As DNA, the CDR3 is TGTGCCAGCAGCTTAGTCCTACAGGGGTCGGTTGGCTACACCTTC. This codes for CASSLVLQGSVGYTF. The whole variable domain, filled in from reference TRBV7-9 and TRBJ1-2, reads DTGVSQNPRHKITKRGQNVTFRCDPISEHNRLYWYRQTLGQGPEFLTYFQNEAQLEKSRLLSDRFSAERPKGSFSTLEIQRTEQGDSAMYLCASSLVLQGSVGYTFGSGTRLTVV.

The V call is TRBV6-5, the J call TRBJ2-7; 8 nucleotides align to TRBD1. Germline V gene data show CDR1 as MNHEY and CDR2 as SVGAGI. V dropped 6 bases and J dropped 4; count of bases not matched to a gene: 5. CDR3 size: 13 residues. In nucleotides, the CDR3 is TGTGCCAGCAGCCAGGGGGCTTTATACGAGCAGTACTTC. Residues: CASSQGALYEQYF.

The genes are TRBV24-1 and TRBJ2-2, with D maybe TRBD1 (5 bases). V dropped 8 bases and J dropped 4 bases, with 16 bases sitting between them. The germline V gene has CDR1 KGHDR and CDR2 SFDVKD. The CDR3 is 15 amino acids. CDR3 nucleotides: TGTGCCACCACCGCTGGGCAGGGATTCACCGGGGAGCTGTTTTTT. As protein: CATTAGQGFTGELFF.

This clone was seen a single time. The chain's CDR3 is CASSQQGGEETQYF. In DNA, the CDR3 is TGTGCCAGCAGCCAACAGGGGGGTGAGGAGACCCAGTACTTC. This rearrangement joins TRBV4-2 to TRBJ2-5; possibly TRBD1 for D (7 bases). V gave up 2 bases and J gave up 5 bases, with 12 bases separating them. CDR1 is LGHNA and CDR2 is YNFKEQ in the germline V gene. CDR3 length: 14 amino acids.

The rearrangement links TRBV5-1 to TRBJ2-5, with 10 bases matching TRBD1. V was clipped by 8 bases and J by 2 bases; unmatched bases: 9. The V gene's germline CDR1 is SGHRS and CDR2 YFSETQ. This CDR3 is built from 15 residues. The CDR3 here is CASRPGTGVQETQYF. The CDR3 DNA reads as TGCGCCAGTAGGCCCGGGACAGGGGTTCAAGAGACCCAGTACTTC.

This clone was counted between two and nine times. The V and J genes are TRBV7-2 and TRBJ2-1, with 12 bases fitting TRBD2. The germline V gene has CDR1 SGHTA and CDR2 FQGNSA. The CDR3 runs to 15 residues. V shed 3 bases, J shed 7 bases, and the junction held 4 bases outside the gene matches. The CDR3 nucleotides read TGTGCCAGCAGCTTTCTAGCGGGGGGGCCGAATGAGCAGTTCTTC. As protein: CASSFLAGGPNEQFF.

The V gene is TRBV21-1, the J gene TRBJ1-5; TRBD1, the table's D call, lacks a check against the DNA. TRBV21-1 is noted as a pseudogene. This CDR3 is built from 14 residues. The CDR3 spells CASSNQQGRQPQHF. The CDR3 nucleotides read TGTGCCAGCAGCAACCAACAGGGTAGACAGCCCCAGCATTTT.

The chain joins TRBV7-2 to TRBJ2-2, with D possibly matching TRBD2 (5 bases). CDR1 and CDR2 (germline): SGHTA, FQGNSA. CDR3 length equals 16 residues. V lost 5 bases and J lost 0, with 13 bases in between. The CDR3 DNA reads TGTGCCAGCAGCCCCGGACTCCTTACGAACACCGGGGAGCTGTTTTTT. This translates into CASSPGLLTNTGELFF.

The CDR3, as DNA: TGTGCCAGCAGGGATCTAGCGGGGGGCTACGAGCAGTACTTC. As protein: CASRDLAGGYEQYF. V usage is TRBV2 and J usage is TRBJ2-7; the match to TRBD2 covers 11 bases. The CDR3 covers 14 residues. The germline V gene encodes CDR1 SNHLY and CDR2 FYNNEI. The junction had 4 bases not matched to a gene; V was cut back by 6 bases and J by 3 bases.

J is TRBJ1-1 and V is TRBV5-6, with D perhaps matching TRBD1 (5 bases). Germline-derived CDR1 and CDR2 are SGHDT and YYEEEE. The V end was cut by 4 bases, the J end by 3 bases, with 19 bases between. This CDR3 comprises 16 residues. CDR3 in amino acids: CASSRTAGTEHTEAFF. DNA of the CDR3: TGTGCCAGCAGCAGGACGGCCGGGACTGAACACACTGAAGCTTTCTTT. Full variable domain (missing parts from reference TRBV5-6 and TRBJ1-1): DAGVTQSPTHLIKTRGQQVTLRCSPKSGHDTVSWYQQALGQGPQFIFQYYEEEERQRGNFPDRFSGHQFPNYSSELNVNALLLGDSALYLCASSRTAGTEHTEAFFGQGTRLTVV.

This rearrangement joins TRBV7-2 to TRBJ1-3, with D unclear. The CDR3 runs 14 residues. Between the trimmed V and J ends, which lost 5 bases and 3 bases, there was a span of 11 bases. The germline V gene has CDR1 SGHTA and CDR2 FQGNSA. The chain's CDR3 is CASSPRRGGNTIYF. DNA for the CDR3: TGTGCCAGCAGCCCCCGACGGGGTGGAAACACCATATATTTT.

This clone was seen many times. The gene calls are TRBV7-6 and TRBJ2-3; weak D call: TRBD1 (6 bases). Trimming removed 4 bases at V and 4 bases at J, with 12 bases between. The CDR3 sequence is 14 residues long. The germline gives CDR1 SGHVS, CDR2 FNYEAQ. The CDR3 region is CASSSTQGPDTQYF. Here the CDR3 DNA reads TGTGCCAGCAGCTCTACACAGGGACCAGATACGCAGTATTTT.

The V and J genes are TRBV30 and TRBJ2-7, with 11 nucleotides matching TRBD1. With V trimmed by 3 bases and J by 3 bases, 13 bases remained unmatched. From germline, CDR1 is GTSNPN and CDR2 SVGIG (reference sequence). The CDR3 contains 17 residues. CDR3: CAWRQFQPGQGVYEQYF. The CDR3, as DNA: TGTGCCTGGAGGCAATTTCAACCGGGACAGGGGGTCTACGAGCAGTACTTC.